The clone carrying this TCR beta chain was recorded at least ten times. It was by two-round multiplex PCR that TCR beta CDR3 was amplified from genomic DNA. First-round PCR employed TRBV- and TRBJ-specific primers for each gene. MiXCR, applied by TCRdb to the multiplex PCR reads, yields one record per CDR3 protein. Of around 30,000 distinct CDR3 sequences in the sample, under 40% were seen once. This entry belongs to a study of prognosis after radiotherapy for stage I lung cancer. Study-level information: Medical inoperability was considered to apply to all enrolled non-small cell lung cancer patients.

The ends were cut back, 1 base at V and 2 bases at J, with 5 bases in the middle. Germline lookup yields CDR1 SGHVS and CDR2 FNYEAQ. This CDR3 contains 14 residues. The rearrangement uses TRBV7-6 and TRBJ1-4, with TRBD1 as a possible D gene (5 bases). Sequences were derived from PBMCs, sampled before or after stereotactic body radiation therapy (not recorded which). The TCR comes from a donor of 50 years or more with non-small cell lung cancer. CDR3 coding DNA: TGTGCCAGCAGCTTAGGGGGGACTAATGAAAAACTGTTTTTT. Translation gives CASSLGGTNEKLFF.